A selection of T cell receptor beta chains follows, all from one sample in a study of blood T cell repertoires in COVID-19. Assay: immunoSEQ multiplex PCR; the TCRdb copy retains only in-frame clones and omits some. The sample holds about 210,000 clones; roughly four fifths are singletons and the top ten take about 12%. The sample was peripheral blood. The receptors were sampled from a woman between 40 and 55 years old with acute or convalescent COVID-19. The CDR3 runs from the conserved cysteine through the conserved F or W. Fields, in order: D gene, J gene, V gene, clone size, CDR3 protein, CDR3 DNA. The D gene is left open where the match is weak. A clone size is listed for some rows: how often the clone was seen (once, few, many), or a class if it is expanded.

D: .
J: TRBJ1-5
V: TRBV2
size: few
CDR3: CASSGGAGGLSNQPQHF
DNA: TGTGCCAGCAGTGGAGGGGCGGGGGGTTTGAGCAATCAGCCCCAGCATTTT

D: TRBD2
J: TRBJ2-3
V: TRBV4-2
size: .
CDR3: CASSQEERETDTQYF
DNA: TGTGCCAGCAGCCAAGAAGAGCGGGAGACAGATACGCAGTATTTT

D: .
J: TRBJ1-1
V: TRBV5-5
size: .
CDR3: CASSYTADTEAFF
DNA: TGTGCCAGCAGCTATACAGCGGACACTGAAGCTTTCTTT

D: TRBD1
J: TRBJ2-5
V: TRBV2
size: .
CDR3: CASSEGARGLETQYF
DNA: TGTGCCAGCAGTGAGGGGGCCAGGGGGCTAGAGACCCAGTACTTC

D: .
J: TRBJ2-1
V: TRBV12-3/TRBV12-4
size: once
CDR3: CASSLGGRVWVF
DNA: TGTGCCAGCAGTTTAGGGGGCCGGGTATGGGTCTTC

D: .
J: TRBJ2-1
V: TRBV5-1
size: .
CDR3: CASSFDRIYEQFF
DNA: TGCGCCAGCAGCTTTGACAGAATTTATGAGCAGTTCTTC

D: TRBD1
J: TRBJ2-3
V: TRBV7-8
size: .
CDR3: CASSTRTGWGPGDTQYF
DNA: TGTGCCAGCAGCACCAGGACAGGGTGGGGTCCCGGGGATACGCAGTATTTT

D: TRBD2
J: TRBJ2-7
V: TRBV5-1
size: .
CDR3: CASSRGLAGGQVQYF
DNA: TGCGCCAGCAGCCGCGGACTAGCGGGGGGGCAGGTGCAGTACTTC

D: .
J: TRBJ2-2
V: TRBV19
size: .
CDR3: CASSIGRGTAGELFF
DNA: TGTGCCAGTAGTATTGGCAGGGGAACTGCCGGGGAGCTGTTTTTT

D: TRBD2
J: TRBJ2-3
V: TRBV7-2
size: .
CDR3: CASSLRAGLAGGSTDTQYF
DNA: TGTGCCAGCAGCCTACGGGCGGGACTAGCGGGAGGCTCCACAGATACGCAGTATTTT

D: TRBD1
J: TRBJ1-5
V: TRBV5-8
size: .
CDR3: CASSLGQGATGPQHF
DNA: TGTGCCAGCAGCTTGGGACAGGGGGCGACGGGCCCCCAGCATTTT

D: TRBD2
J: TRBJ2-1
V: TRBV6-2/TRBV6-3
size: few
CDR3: CASSETGTSVFTYNEQFF
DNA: TGTGCCAGCAGTGAGACCGGGACTAGCGTATTCACCTACAATGAGCAGTTCTTC

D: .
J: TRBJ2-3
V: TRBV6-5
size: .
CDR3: CASSYSPGTLTDTQYF
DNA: TGTGCCAGCAGTTACTCGCCCGGGACTCTCACAGATACGCAGTATTTT

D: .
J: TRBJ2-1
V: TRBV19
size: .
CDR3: CASSGGSLQFDEQFF
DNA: TGTGCCAGCTCAGGCGGGTCTCTACAATTCGATGAGCAGTTCTTC

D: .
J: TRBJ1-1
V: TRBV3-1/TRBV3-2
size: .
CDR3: CASSPPGHVNTEAFF
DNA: TGTGCCAGCAGCCCCCCGGGACACGTGAACACTGAAGCTTTCTTT

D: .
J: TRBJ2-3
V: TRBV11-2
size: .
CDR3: CASSLGAVSTDTQYF
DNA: TGTGCCAGCAGCCTGGGGGCGGTTAGCACAGATACGCAGTATTTT

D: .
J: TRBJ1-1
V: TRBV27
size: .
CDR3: CASSSSTGEFEGTEAFF
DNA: .

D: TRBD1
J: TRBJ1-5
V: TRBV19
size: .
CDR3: CASSPRGTGNQPQHF
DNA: TGTGCCAGTAGCCCTCGAGGGACAGGCAATCAGCCCCAGCATTTT

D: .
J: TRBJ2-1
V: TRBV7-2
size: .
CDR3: CASSPAGGANNEQFF
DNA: TGTGCCAGCAGTCCCGCCGGGGGAGCCAACAATGAGCAGTTCTTC

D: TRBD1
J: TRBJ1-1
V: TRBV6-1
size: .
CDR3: CASSEAVTPLGGLRAFF
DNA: TGTGCCAGCAGTGAAGCGGTTACCCCCTTAGGGGGCTTGAGAGCTTTCTTT

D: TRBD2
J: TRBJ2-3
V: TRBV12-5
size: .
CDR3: CASGLVRLAGGRGTDTQYF
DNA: TGTGCTAGTGGTTTGGTACGACTAGCGGGAGGTCGCGGCACAGATACGCAGTATTTT

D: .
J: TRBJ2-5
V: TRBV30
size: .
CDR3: CAWTVGVQETQYF
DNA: TGTGCCTGGACGGTCGGGGTCCAAGAGACCCAGTACTTC

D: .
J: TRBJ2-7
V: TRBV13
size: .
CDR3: CASSLGQSDYEQYF
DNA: TGTGCCAGCAGCCTTGGACAGTCTGACTACGAGCAGTACTTC

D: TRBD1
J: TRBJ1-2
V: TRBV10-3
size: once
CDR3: CAISESRTGKDGYTF
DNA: TGTGCCATCAGTGAGTCGAGGACAGGGAAGGATGGCTACACCTTC

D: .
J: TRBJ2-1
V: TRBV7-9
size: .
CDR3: CASSLGSGNEQFF
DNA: TGTGCCAGCAGCTTAGGCTCAGGGAATGAGCAGTTCTTC

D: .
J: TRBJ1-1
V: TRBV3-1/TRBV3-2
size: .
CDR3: CASSQERMQGPTEAFF
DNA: TGTGCCAGCAGCCAAGAAAGGATGCAGGGCCCCACTGAAGCTTTCTTT

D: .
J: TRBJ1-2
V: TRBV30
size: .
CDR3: CAWRRQVSANYGYTF
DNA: TGTGCCTGGAGGAGACAGGTCTCAGCTAACTATGGCTACACCTTC

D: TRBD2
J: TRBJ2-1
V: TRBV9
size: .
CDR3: CASSATGLDGIGEQFF
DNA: TGTGCCAGCAGCGCGACGGGACTAGATGGGATCGGTGAGCAGTTCTTC

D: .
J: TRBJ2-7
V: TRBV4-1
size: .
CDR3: CASSQDGTLPLYEQYF
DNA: TGCGCCAGCAGCCAAGATGGGACTTTGCCACTCTACGAGCAGTACTTC

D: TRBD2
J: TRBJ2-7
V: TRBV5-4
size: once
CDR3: CASSLGASGSFSYEQYF
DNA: TGTGCCAGCAGCTTGGGGGCTAGCGGTAGTTTCTCCTACGAGCAGTACTTC

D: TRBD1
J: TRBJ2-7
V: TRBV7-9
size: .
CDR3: CASSAGQGLHEQYF
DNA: TGTGCCAGCAGCGCGGGACAGGGACTGCACGAGCAGTACTTC

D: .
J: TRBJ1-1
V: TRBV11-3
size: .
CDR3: CASSLGGGARTEAFF
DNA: TGTGCCAGCAGCTTAGGAGGGGGGGCTCGGACTGAAGCTTTCTTT

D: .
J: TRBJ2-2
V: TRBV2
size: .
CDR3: CASSRNRAGAGELFF
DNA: TGTGCCAGCAGTCGGAATAGGGCCGGGGCCGGGGAGCTGTTTTTT

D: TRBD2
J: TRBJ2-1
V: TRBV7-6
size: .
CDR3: CASSSSGGDYNEQFF
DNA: TGTGCCAGCAGTTCTAGCGGGGGGGATTACAATGAGCAGTTCTTC

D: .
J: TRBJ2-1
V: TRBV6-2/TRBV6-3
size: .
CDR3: CASSYLRGKDEQFF
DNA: TGTGCCAGCAGTTACCTAAGGGGTAAGGATGAGCAGTTCTTC

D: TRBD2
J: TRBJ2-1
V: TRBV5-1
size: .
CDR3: CASSLTLAGGGEQFF
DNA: TGCGCCAGCAGCTTGACACTAGCGGGGGGTGGTGAGCAGTTCTTC

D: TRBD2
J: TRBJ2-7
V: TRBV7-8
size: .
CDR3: CASSFPTSPGLAPSGYEQYF
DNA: TGTGCCAGCAGCTTTCCAACCTCGCCGGGACTAGCCCCAAGCGGCTACGAGCAGTACTTC

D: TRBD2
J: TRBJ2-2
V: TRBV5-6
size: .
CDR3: CASSYPGLDGNTGELFF
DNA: TGTGCCAGCAGCTACCCGGGACTAGATGGCAACACCGGGGAGCTGTTTTTT

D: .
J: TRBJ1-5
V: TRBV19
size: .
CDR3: CASRSPGTMDQPQHF
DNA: TGTGCCAGTAGGAGCCCCGGGACAATGGATCAGCCCCAGCATTTT